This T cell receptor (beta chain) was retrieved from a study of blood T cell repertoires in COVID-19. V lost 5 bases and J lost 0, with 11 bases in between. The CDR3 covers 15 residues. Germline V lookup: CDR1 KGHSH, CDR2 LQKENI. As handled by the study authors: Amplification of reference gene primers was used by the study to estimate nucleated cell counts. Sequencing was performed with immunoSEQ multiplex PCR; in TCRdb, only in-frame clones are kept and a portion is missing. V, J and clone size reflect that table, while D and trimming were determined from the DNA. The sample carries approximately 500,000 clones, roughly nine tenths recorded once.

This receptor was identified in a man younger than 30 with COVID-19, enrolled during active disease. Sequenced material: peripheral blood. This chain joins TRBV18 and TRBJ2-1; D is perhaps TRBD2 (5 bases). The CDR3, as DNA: TGTGCCAGCTCAAGGTGGGAGAGCTCCTACAATGAGCAGTTCTTC. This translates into CASSRWESSYNEQFF.